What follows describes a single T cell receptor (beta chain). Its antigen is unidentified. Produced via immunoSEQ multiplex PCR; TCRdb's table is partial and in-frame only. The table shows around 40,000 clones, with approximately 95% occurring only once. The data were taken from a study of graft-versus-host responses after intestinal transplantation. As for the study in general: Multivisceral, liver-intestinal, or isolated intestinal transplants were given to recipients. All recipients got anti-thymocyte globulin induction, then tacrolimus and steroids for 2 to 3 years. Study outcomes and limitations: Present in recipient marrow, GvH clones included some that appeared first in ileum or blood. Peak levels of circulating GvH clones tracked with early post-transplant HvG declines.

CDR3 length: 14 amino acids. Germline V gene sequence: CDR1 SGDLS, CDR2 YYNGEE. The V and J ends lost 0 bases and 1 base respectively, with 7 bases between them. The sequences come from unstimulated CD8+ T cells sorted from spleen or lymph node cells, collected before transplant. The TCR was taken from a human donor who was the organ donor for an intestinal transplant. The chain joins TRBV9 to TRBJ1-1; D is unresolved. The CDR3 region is CASSVGEGNTEAFF. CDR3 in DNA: TGTGCCAGCAGCGTAGGGGAAGGGAACACTGAAGCTTTCTTT.